The 12 T cell receptor beta chains reported below all come from one sample, sequenced in a study of blood T cell repertoires in COVID-19. Produced via immunoSEQ multiplex PCR; TCRdb's table is partial and in-frame only. This sample carries roughly 100,000 clones, over 75% of them seen once, and the ten largest clones take 6.2%. The sample consisted of peripheral blood. These receptor sequences come from a human donor in a cohort sampled during active COVID-19.

This chain uses TRBV3-1 (or the pseudogene TRBV3-2) with TRBJ2-5, with D possibly matching TRBD2 (7 bases). Trimming took 3 bases from V and 5 from J, leaving 22 bases between them. The CDR3 spans 17 residues. Germline V lookup: CDR1 LGHDT, CDR2 YNNKEL (reference sequence). The CDR3 loop is CASSHDRLAKGGETQYF. CDR3 nucleotide sequence: TGTGCCAGCAGCCACGACCGACTAGCTAAGGGGGGGGAGACCCAGTACTTC.

The genes are TRBV2 and TRBJ2-3; D call uncertain. Trimming took 1 base from V and 1 from J, leaving 9 bases between them. Germline V gene lookup returns CDR1 SNHLY and CDR2 FYNNEI. This CDR3 spans 15 amino acids. The CDR3 sequence: CASSEGQVRTDTQYF. The CDR3 nucleotides are TGTGCCAGCAGTGAAGGACAAGTCCGCACAGATACGCAGTATTTT.

This clone appeared once. Here the CDR3 reads CASSLVRGGRETQYF. Written as DNA, the CDR3 is TGTGCCAGCAGCTTAGTGAGAGGGGGCCGGGAGACCCAGTACTTC. J is TRBJ2-5 and V is TRBV7-9; TRBD1 matches 7 bases. CDR1 and CDR2 (germline): SEHNR, FQNEAQ (reference sequence). V was clipped by 1 base and J by 5 bases; unmatched bases: 7. The CDR3 is made up of 15 amino acids.

CDR3 in amino acids: CASSLVSGAYGYTF. In nucleotides, the CDR3 is TGTGCCAGCAGCTTAGTTTCTGGGGCCTATGGCTACACCTTC. The chain carries TRBV13 and TRBJ1-2; maybe TRBD1 (5 bases). CDR1 is PRHDT and CDR2 is FYEKMQ in the germline V gene (reference sequence). The CDR3 totals 14 residues. Trimming cost V 1 base and J 4 bases, with 10 bases left between them.

The V gene is TRBV14, the J gene TRBJ2-1, with 9 positions matching TRBD2. The CDR3 is 14 amino acids. Trimming at V came to 7 bases and at J to 5 bases, leaving 6 bases not matched to a gene. Germline V gene lookup returns CDR1 SGHDN and CDR2 FVKESK. The CDR3 nucleotides are TGTGCCAGCAAAAGGCGGGAGGGCAACAATGAGCAGTTCTTC. This gives the protein CASKRREGNNEQFF.

V gene TRBV4-1 combines with J gene TRBJ1-1; TRBD1 aligns across 8 bases. The length of the CDR3 is 17 residues. Trimming took 2 bases from V and 2 from J; bases not matched to a gene: 10. CDR1 and CDR2 (germline): MGHRA, YSYEKL. CDR3 bases: TGCGCCAGCAGCCAATCGCTTGGTGGACAGGGAAACACTGAAGCTTTCTTT. It translates to CASSQSLGGQGNTEAFF.

The CDR3 spells CASSTQVGFNEKLFF. The CDR3 nucleotides read TGTGCCAGCAGTACCCAGGTTGGATTTAATGAAAAACTGTTTTTT. The rearrangement links TRBV6-5 to TRBJ1-4; D is undetermined. Germline V gene sequence: CDR1 MNHEY, CDR2 SVGAGI. V was trimmed by 5 bases and J by 4 bases, leaving 14 bases between them. The length of the CDR3 is 15 residues.

V gene TRBV5-1 combines with J gene TRBJ2-3, with TRBD1 matching 12 bases. In germline, CDR1 is SGHRS, CDR2 YFSETQ. V trimming: 4 bases; J trimming: 5 bases; junction bases outside the gene matches: 5. This CDR3 is 15 amino acids long. The CDR3 nucleotides are TGCGCCAGCAGCAGGGACAGGGGGCAGCAAGATACGCAGTATTTT. Residues: CASSRDRGQQDTQYF.

The chain carries TRBV10-2 and TRBJ2-1; 8 positions agree with TRBD2. Germline-derived CDR1 and CDR2 are WSHSY and SAAADI. The CDR3 covers 17 residues. V shed 0 bases and J 0 bases; nucleotides not matched to a gene: 4. In DNA, the CDR3 is TGCGCCAGCAGTGAGTCGGCGCGGGAGGTCTCCTACAATGAGCAGTTCTTC. Encoded protein: CASSESAREVSYNEQFF.

V is TRBV28 and J is TRBJ1-3, with TRBD1 identical over 9 bases. V shed 1 base, J shed 7 bases, and the junction held 5 bases outside the gene matches. The CDR3 sequence is 15 residues long. Germline V gene lookup returns CDR1 MDHEN and CDR2 SYDVKM. The CDR3 DNA reads TGTGCCAGCAGTTTATTGGGACAGGGAGGTAACACCATATATTTT. It specifies CASSLLGQGGNTIYF.

The chain carries TRBV11-2 and TRBJ2-4; 13 bases fit TRBD2. This CDR3 is built from 17 residues. Germline values: CDR1 SGHAT, CDR2 FQNNGV. The V and J ends lost 5 bases and 7 bases, in that order; junction bases with no gene match: 11. The CDR3 nucleotides are TGTGCCAGCAGCCCACCCCTACTAGCGGGAGGGGTCAACATTCAGTACTTC. Translation gives CASSPPLLAGGVNIQYF.

The rearrangement uses TRBV9 and TRBJ2-7; D is possibly TRBD1 (5 bases). Trimming shortened V by 0 bases and J by 5 bases, and 18 bases separated the two germline ends. The germline V gene has CDR1 SGDLS and CDR2 YYNGEE. The CDR3 length is 16 residues. CDR3 amino acids: CASSVAIQASPDEQYF. DNA for the CDR3: TGTGCCAGCAGCGTAGCCATACAGGCGTCTCCCGACGAGCAGTACTTC.